The clone carrying this T cell receptor (beta chain) was detected once. This sample stems from a study of shared clonotypes between healthy human individuals. The CDR3 loop spans 15 amino acids. V was shortened by 1 base and J by 5 bases, with 14 bases between the two germline ends. Germline CDR1 SNHLY, CDR2 FYNNEI. Libraries were prepared by immunoSEQ multiplex PCR; TCRdb keeps only in-frame clonotypes and omits some of them. The profile shows 2,500,000 or so clones, 92% of them singletons. Material for sequencing was naive CD4+ T cells from PBMCs. As to subset: CD45RA+ positively selected. This sequence originates from a man aged 18 to 30 in good health. Some clones in this sample may be carry-over from other donors' samples. The chain recombines TRBV2 with TRBJ1-2, with a tentative D call TRBD1 (5 bases). The CDR3 DNA is TGTGCCAGCAGTGAAGGAGGGGTTTTTCGTTATGGCTACACCTTC. Its protein product is CASSEGGVFRYGYTF.